This T cell receptor (beta chain) was identified during a study of cytomegalovirus exposure and HLA in healthy donors (dated by TCRdb to between 2016 and 2019). A note on the overall study: According to an earlier analysis of 450 to 650 of the donors, roughly 180 million T cells yielded approximately 120 million unique TCR beta sequences and 276 Gb of sequence data. All discovery cohort repertoires had been generated on a single sequencing platform. To study patterns of TCR occurrence, a later analysis re-analyzed previously published TCR beta repertoires from 650 to 750 donors and added high-resolution HLA genotyping. On average, about 240,000 unique TCR beta nucleotide sequences were sequenced per donor among 300 to 500 genotyped donors of the cohort, with roughly 18% of those sequences being non-productive. To decide whether each TCR beta V gene segment behaved as functional or pseudogenic, an earlier analysis of 587 of the donors relied on high-throughput TCR beta sequencing. A separate validation cohort of over 95 different subjects was used in addition to the approximately 700-subject first cohort. The T cell repertoires of 670 or so subjects were profiled by immunosequencing and related to cytomegalovirus serostatus. Genome-wide SNP genotypes for about 55% of the roughly 670 donors were used in a later genetic analysis, which treated that subset as a discovery cohort. HLA typing included class I and class II loci at four-digit resolution. To predict cytomegalovirus infection status, the study combined high-throughput TCR immunosequencing, statistical association of individual TCRs with disease status, and machine learning. An early release covering 550 to 700 HLA-typed donors comprised 250 to 350 gigabases of sequencing data and around 86 million unique TCR sequences. In the later analysis, no new phenotypic data were used to find candidate immune exposures; instead, reliance was placed on TCR beta sequences and their occurrence across donors. Among the roughly 400 genotyped donors, around 81% belonged to the genetic ancestry cluster associated with self-reported Caucasian donors. The number of typed donors differed by locus: 629-630 for A, B, C, DRB1 and DQB1; about 520 for DQA1; over 600 for DPA1; and around 470 for DPB1. The study aimed to test whether cataloging public T cell receptors could reveal signatures of past pathogen exposure. Four to six DR-DQ haplotypes were handled as single units for association and clustering, since linkage in the cohort was strong. Donor age, sex, ethnicity and CMV serostatus were collected together with the repertoire data.

About this clone: The antigen it recognizes is unknown. Nothing much larger sits one base from this clone, and base qualities are not available.

Library method: the immunoSEQ multiplex PCR assay. For the multiplex PCR, a mixture combining 60 forward primers for TCR Vbeta segments and 13 reverse primers for TCR Jbeta segments was used. Amplification of the CDR3 region of rearranged TCR beta genes was performed with a multiplex PCR assay on genomic DNA. On the Illumina HiSeq System, the amplified TCR beta libraries were sequenced as 87-base-pair reads. In the source study's methods: Across the 666 repertoires, a later analysis counted tens of millions of unique TCR beta chains, 9.5 million to 12 million of which were shared by at least two donors. Raw reads were error-corrected and collapsed into unique sequences with a nearest-neighbor algorithm that merged closely related sequences to remove PCR and sequencing errors. Alignment of CDR3 sequences to IMGT reference sequences was used to assign V, D and J gene segments. For a sequence to be retained, a match of at least six nucleotides was required to both a V gene segment and a J gene segment. Rearrangements were called productive when the CDR3 lacked stop codons and stayed in frame with V and J; all others were non-productive. CDR3 was defined by IMGT convention, running from the second conserved V-encoded cysteine to the conserved J-encoded phenylalanine. The earlier analysis of about 620 of the donors excluded sequences that lacked an unambiguous match to a single V gene segment. In an earlier analysis of several hundred of the donors, V segments were called functional above 56.7% productive rearrangements and were called segregating when the between-donor standard deviation exceeded 5%. A statistical classification framework was built to diagnose cytomegalovirus status from the catalog of TCR beta chain sequences. A later analysis assigned V and J genes by comparing TCR nucleotide sequences with IMGT/GENE-DB human TR gene sequences. A later analysis assigned CDR3 sequences and most-parsimonious VDJ recombination scenarios with the TCRdist pipeline. A later analysis defined each TCR beta chain by its CDR3 amino acid sequence plus V-gene family, and excluded reads lacking a unique V-gene family. A later analysis removed 592 highly shared, low-generation-probability nucleotide sequences to deal with suspected cross-contamination and a sequencing artifact. In a later analysis, a clonal expansion index for each public chain was calculated from normalized within-repertoire ranks of inferred template counts. A later analysis computed generation probabilities with a VDJ recombination model fitted to out-of-frame rearrangements, and checked the results against IGoR. In a later analysis, hypergeometric tests were used to score TCR-TCR, TCR-HLA and TCR-CMV co-occurrence, with a repertoire-size bias correction applied to TCR pairs. In a later analysis, false discovery rates were estimated by permuting HLA or CMV assignments 20 times. In a later analysis, co-occurring TCRs were grouped using DBSCAN, and TCRdist sequence similarity was added for clustering within HLA-allele-positive subsets. Repertoires with fewer than 30,000 or more than 120,000 public chains were left out of co-occurrence clustering, as were a few repertoires with anomalous nucleotide sharing. TCRdb holds this immuneACCESS table with in-frame rearrangements only. Some clones are missing; in checked studies, unresolved V genes explain under half, and the rest has no known cause. V, J and clone size derive from that table, while D and trimming were established from the DNA sequence. The sample data list about 110,000 clones, and 81% of these were observed just once. Of the sample, approximately 2.2% is held by the ten largest clones.

Measured from the cysteine to the phenylalanine, the CDR3 is 12 residues long. The only DNA kept is the CDR3, 36 bases in frame from the first base. The germline V gene (reference sequence) supplies CDR1 SGHKS and CDR2 YYEKEE. V lost 4 bases and J lost 6 bases; the stretch between them is 10 bases long. The cohort was made up of about 670 healthy bone marrow donors. Cohort members were all nominally healthy when sampled, although unrecorded immune exposures were likely present. The donor was CMV seronegative and belonged to the group of 350 or so seronegative cohort members. Each donor provided a peripheral blood sample, and peripheral blood mononuclear cells were used for TCR beta sequencing. Genomic DNA extraction from the blood cell samples was performed with the Qiagen DNeasy Blood Extraction Kit. Here is what the overall study found, with its caveats: Specific HLA alleles were associated with over 15,000 TCR beta sequences at a false discovery rate of 0.05 in a later analysis. Several of the top co-occurrence clusters appeared to be linked to parvovirus B19, influenza, CMV and Epstein-Barr virus, according to a later analysis. In both the original and validation cohorts, the classifier was reported to diagnose cytomegalovirus status with high specificity and sensitivity. A later analysis found that TCR association rates varied across HLA loci, with DRB1 alleles showing the most associated TCRs and HLA-C alleles the fewest. Because counts were too low, some 17 rarely observed V segments, including chromosome 9 orphons, were left out of the earlier analysis of 587 of the donors. Because the 87-base-pair reads could not distinguish some IMGT-functional V segments, including TRBV6-2 and TRBV6-3, those segments were excluded. A later analysis found that HLA-associated TCR beta chains were more clonally expanded and had lower generation probabilities than equally common non-associated chains. Because some donors lacked HLA typing at each locus, the association tests relied only on the typed subset. When HLA alleles, especially DR and DQ, strongly co-occurred, attributing TCR associations to individual alleles was difficult. Compared with the roughly 670-donor mean, donors in an Asian-associated ancestry cluster had fewer N-insertions in productive TCRs, according to a later genetic analysis. Broadly in line with IMGT annotations, most TCR beta V segments showed up in productive rearrangements about 87% or about 30% of the time in an earlier analysis of some 590 of the donors. A later analysis found that most CMV-associated TCR beta chains appeared HLA-restricted, with HLA associations seemingly driven largely by CMV exposure. Correlated functional status among segregating V segments might reflect linkage disequilibrium, but an unknown experimental factor could not be ruled out. Immune exposure information for the cohort was limited to CMV serostatus. The cohort was sequenced for TCR beta chains only, and without alpha or paired-chain data the features that could be detected were limited. A further reported finding was that TCR beta sequences accurately predicted the HLA-A and HLA-B alleles for most subjects in the first cohort. Across donors, most TCR sequences were observed very rarely, whereas some public TCRs were present in many individuals. A cluster of highly shared sequence variants was judged likely to represent a technical artifact of the sequencing pipeline. According to the authors, the approach could potentially be generalized to other disease states and immunological phenotypes. The presence/absence analyses assumed that sequencing depth was roughly uniform across donors, and that assumption may not be true. In vitro tests confirmed that three of the cytomegalovirus-associated TCR beta chains recognize cytomegalovirus antigens. In the study, 150 to 200 TCR beta chains were listed as associated with cytomegalovirus. A later genetic analysis associated a missense DCLRE1C variant with V-gene and J-gene trimming of TCR beta chains, and an independent cohort replicated the association.

Material: PBMCs. The receptor chain draws on TRBV5-5 and TRBJ2-5; there is no confident call for the D gene. The receptor was isolated from a man aged 25 to 40 in good health and CMV-seronegative. The CDR3 is CASSRIEKTQYF. The DNA is as follows: TGTGCCAGCAGCCGCATTGAGAAGACCCAGTACTTC. Full variable domain (CDR3 extended with the reference TRBV5-5 and TRBJ2-5 proteins): DAGVTQSPTHLIKTRGQQVTLRCSPISGHKSVSWYQQVLGQGPQFIFQYYEKEERGRGNFPDRFSARQFPNYSSELNVNALLLGDSALYLCASSRIEKTQYFGPGTRLLVL.